One and the same sample provided the 8 T cell receptor beta chains below, sequenced in a study of human T cells and chemical hapten exposure. The time point denotes: healthy volunteer bleed at 6 weeks. It was unfractionated whole blood from which total RNA was extracted. MiXCR was run by TCRdb on the RACE reads, yielding one entry per CDR3 protein. The data show 70,000 to 85,000 distinct CDR3 sequences, 7% to 9% seen once. The sequencing sample was made of whole blood. Receptors were obtained from a male donor in good health. Some clones in this sample may be carry-over from other donors' samples.

This clonotype has at least ten counts. The chain uses TRBV3-1 and TRBJ2-2; 7 bases line up with TRBD1. Germline trimming cut 5 bases from V and 2 bases from J; bases unmatched to any gene: 11. From germline, CDR1 is LGHDT and CDR2 YNNKEL (reference sequence). The CDR3 is made up of 17 amino acids. CDR3 residues: CASSKPGQQSNTGELFF. The CDR3 region has the DNA TGTGCCAGCAGCAAGCCGGGACAGCAGTCAAACACCGGGGAGCTGTTTTTT. Variable domain in full (rest from reference TRBV3-1 and TRBJ2-2): DTAVSQTPKYLVTQMGNDKSIKCEQNLGHDTMYWYKQDSKKFLKIMFSYNNKELIINETVPNRFSPKSPDKAHLNLHINSLELGDSAVYFCASSKPGQQSNTGELFFGEGSRLTVL.

This clonotype occurred a few times. The gene calls are TRBV6-1 and TRBJ1-5, with D possibly TRBD1 on 6 matching bases. This CDR3 is built from 17 residues. The germline V and J ends were trimmed by 1 base and 11 bases, with 24 bases remaining between them. In germline, CDR1 is MNHNS, CDR2 SASEGT. CDR3: CASSEEDSYPLHAAQHF. The CDR3 DNA reads TGTGCCAGCAGTGAAGAGGACAGTTACCCACTTCATGCAGCCCAGCATTTT.

The CDR3 coding sequence is TGTGCCAGCAGCCGGACCCCCGCAACGGGGCAGTACTTC. Amino acids: CASSRTPATGQYF. The chain has TRBV7-2 and TRBJ2-7; D is unresolved. V lost 5 bases and J 9 bases, leaving 17 bases between the germline ends. Looked up from germline, CDR1 is SGHTA and CDR2 is FQGNSA. This CDR3 region has 13 residues.

This clonotype was picked up many times. The rearrangement joins TRBV29-1 to TRBJ2-5; no firm D call. Trimming left V 0 bases short and J 1 base short, with 6 bases between. The CDR3 loop spans 13 amino acids. The germline gives CDR1 SQVTM, CDR2 ANQGSEA. CDR3 in DNA: TGCAGCGTTGAAGATGGAGTCCAAGAGACCCAGTACTTC. It codes for CSVEDGVQETQYF.

This clonotype appeared many times. The rearrangement joins TRBV6-8 to TRBJ2-7; D unresolved. This CDR3 has 13 residues. V was cut by 8 bases and J by 2 bases, with 13 bases left in between. The germline gives CDR1 MNHGY, CDR2 SAAAGT. CDR3 residues: CASGLRTTYEQYF. The CDR3 coding sequence is TGTGCCAGCGGGCTTCGGACCACCTACGAGCAGTACTTC.

This chain uses TRBV5-1 with TRBJ1-1, with D unresolved. Germline V gene data show CDR1 as SGHRS and CDR2 as YFSETQ. V lost 3 bases, J lost 1 base, and 4 bases lay in between. CDR3 length: 12 residues. The chain's CDR3 is CASSSTNTEAFF. Written as DNA, the CDR3 is TGCGCCAGCAGCTCCACGAACACTGAAGCTTTCTTT.

The chain has TRBV6-5 and TRBJ1-2; D unclear. This CDR3 region has 14 residues. In germline, CDR1 is MNHEY, CDR2 SVGAGI. V lost 4 bases, J lost 7 bases, and 16 bases lay in between. The CDR3 protein is CASSLKGASLGYTF. The CDR3 region has the DNA TGTGCCAGCAGTTTAAAGGGTGCAAGCCTTGGCTACACCTTC.

This clonotype was counted between two and nine times. The genes are TRBV7-9 and TRBJ1-1; 10 nucleotides agree with TRBD1. Germline lookup yields CDR1 SEHNR and CDR2 FQNEAQ (reference sequence). This CDR3 is 15 amino acids long. The V and J ends lost 4 bases and 4 bases, in that order; junction bases with no gene match: 6. CDR3 nucleotides: TGTGCCAGCAGCTACCGGGACAGGGGTATCACTGAAGCTTTCTTT. Its translation: CASSYRDRGITEAFF.